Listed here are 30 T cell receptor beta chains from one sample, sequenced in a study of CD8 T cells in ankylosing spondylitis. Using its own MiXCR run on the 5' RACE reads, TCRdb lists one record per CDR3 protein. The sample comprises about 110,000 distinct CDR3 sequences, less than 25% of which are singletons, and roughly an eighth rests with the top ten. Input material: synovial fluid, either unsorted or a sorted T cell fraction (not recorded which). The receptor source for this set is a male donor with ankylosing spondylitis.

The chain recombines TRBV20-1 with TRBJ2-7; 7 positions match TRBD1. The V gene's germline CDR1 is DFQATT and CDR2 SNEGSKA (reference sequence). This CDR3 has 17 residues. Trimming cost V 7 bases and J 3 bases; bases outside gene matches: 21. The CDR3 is CSDTIRTGLRGFYEQYF. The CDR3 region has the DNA TGCAGTGATACTATTAGGACAGGACTCAGGGGTTTCTACGAGCAGTACTTC.

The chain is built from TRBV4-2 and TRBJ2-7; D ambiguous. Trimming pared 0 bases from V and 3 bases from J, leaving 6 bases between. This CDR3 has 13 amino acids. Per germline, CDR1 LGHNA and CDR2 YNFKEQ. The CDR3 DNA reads TGTGCCAGCAGCCAAGATTTCGGCTACGAGCAGTACTTC. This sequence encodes CASSQDFGYEQYF.

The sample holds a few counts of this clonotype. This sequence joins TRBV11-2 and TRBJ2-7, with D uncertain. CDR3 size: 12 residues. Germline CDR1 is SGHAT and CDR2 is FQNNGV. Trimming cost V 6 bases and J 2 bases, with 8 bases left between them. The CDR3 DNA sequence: TGTGCCAGCAGTAATACAGCCTACGAGCAGTACTTC. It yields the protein CASSNTAYEQYF.

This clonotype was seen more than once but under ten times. The CDR3 region has the DNA TGTGCCAGCTCCCGGGACTCCACCGGGGAGCTGTTTTTT. This translates into CASSRDSTGELFF. The chain links TRBV7-8 to TRBJ2-2, with D possibly matching TRBD2 (6 bases). This CDR3 spans 13 amino acids. The V end lost 8 bases, the J end lost 4 bases, and 11 bases lay between the germline ends. CDR1 is SGHVS, CDR2 FQNEAQ, per germline. Supplemented by reference TRBV7-8 and TRBJ2-2, the full variable domain reads GAGVSQSPRYKVAKRGQDVALRCDPISGHVSLFWYQQALGQGPEFLTYFQNEAQLDKSGLPSDRFFAERPEGSVSTLKIQRTQQEDSAVYLCASSRDSTGELFFGEGSRLTVL.

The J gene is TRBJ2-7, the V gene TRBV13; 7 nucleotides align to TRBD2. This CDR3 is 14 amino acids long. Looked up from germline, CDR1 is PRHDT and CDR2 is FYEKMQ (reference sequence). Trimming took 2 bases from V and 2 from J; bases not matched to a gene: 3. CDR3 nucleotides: TGTGCCAGCAGCTTAACGGGAGGAACCTACGAGCAGTACTTC. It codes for CASSLTGGTYEQYF.

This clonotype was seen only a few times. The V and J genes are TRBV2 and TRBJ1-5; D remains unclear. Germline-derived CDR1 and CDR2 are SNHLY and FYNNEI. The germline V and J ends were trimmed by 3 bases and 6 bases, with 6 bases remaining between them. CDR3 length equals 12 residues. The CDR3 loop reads CASSDSSQPQHF. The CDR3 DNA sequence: TGTGCCAGCAGTGACAGCTCTCAGCCCCAGCATTTT.

The CDR3 nucleotides read TGTGCCATCAGTGAGTCGGGGCAGCCTGGGAAACTGTTTTTT. As protein: CAISESGQPGKLFF. This rearrangement joins TRBV10-3 to TRBJ1-4; a weak D match, TRBD1 (5 bases). Germline lookup yields CDR1 ENHRY and CDR2 SYGVKD. V was pared by 0 bases and J by 11 bases, with 13 bases between. The CDR3 length is 14 residues.

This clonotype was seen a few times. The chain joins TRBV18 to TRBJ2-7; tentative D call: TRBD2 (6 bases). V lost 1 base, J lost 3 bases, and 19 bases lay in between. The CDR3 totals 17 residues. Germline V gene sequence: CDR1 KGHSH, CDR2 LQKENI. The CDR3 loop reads CASSPRSGGSGDYEQYF. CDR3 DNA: TGTGCCAGCTCACCACGCTCAGGTGGCTCGGGGGACTACGAGCAGTACTTC.

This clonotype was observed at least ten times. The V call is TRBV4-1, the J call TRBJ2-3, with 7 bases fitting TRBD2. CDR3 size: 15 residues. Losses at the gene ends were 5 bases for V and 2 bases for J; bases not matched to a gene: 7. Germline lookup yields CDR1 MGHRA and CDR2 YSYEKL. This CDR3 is CASSWGAGSTDTQYF. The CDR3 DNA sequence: TGCGCCAGCAGCTGGGGAGCGGGATCCACAGATACGCAGTATTTT.

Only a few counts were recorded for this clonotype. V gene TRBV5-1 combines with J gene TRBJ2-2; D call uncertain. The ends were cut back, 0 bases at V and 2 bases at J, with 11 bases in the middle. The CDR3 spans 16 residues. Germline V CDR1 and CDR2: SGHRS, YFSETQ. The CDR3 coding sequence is TGCGCCAGCAGCTTGGCCCTAGGACCCAACACCGGGGAGCTGTTTTTT. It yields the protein CASSLALGPNTGELFF.

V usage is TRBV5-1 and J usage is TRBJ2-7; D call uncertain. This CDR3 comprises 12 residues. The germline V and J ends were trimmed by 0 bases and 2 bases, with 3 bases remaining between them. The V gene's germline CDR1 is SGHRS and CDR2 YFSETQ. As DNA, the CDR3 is TGCGCCAGCAGCTTGGATGCCTACGAGCAGTACTTC. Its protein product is CASSLDAYEQYF.

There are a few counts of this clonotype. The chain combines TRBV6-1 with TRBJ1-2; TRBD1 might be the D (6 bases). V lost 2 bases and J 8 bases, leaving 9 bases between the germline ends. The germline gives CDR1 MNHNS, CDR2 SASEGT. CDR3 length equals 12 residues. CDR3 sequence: CASSELGGGYTF. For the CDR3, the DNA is TGTGCCAGCAGTGAATTGGGGGGCGGCTACACCTTC.

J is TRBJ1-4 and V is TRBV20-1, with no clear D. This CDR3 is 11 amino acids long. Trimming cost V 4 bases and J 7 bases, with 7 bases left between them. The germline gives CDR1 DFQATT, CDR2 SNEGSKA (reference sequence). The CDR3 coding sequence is TGCAGTGCTAAGAACGGTGAAAAACTGTTTTTT. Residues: CSAKNGEKLFF.

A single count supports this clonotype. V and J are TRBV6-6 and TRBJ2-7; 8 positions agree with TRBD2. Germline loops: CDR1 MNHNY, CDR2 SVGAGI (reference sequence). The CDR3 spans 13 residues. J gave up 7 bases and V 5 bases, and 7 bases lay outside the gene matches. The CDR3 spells CASSPRTGGEQYV. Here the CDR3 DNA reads TGTGCCAGCAGTCCCCGGACGGGGGGGGAGCAGTACGTC.

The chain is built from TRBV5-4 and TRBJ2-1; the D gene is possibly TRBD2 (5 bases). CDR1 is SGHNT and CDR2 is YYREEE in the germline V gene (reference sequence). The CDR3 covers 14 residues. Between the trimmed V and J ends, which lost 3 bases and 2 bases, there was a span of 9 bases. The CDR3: CASSSGLTYNEQFF. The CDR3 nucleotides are TGTGCCAGCAGCTCAGGACTGACCTACAATGAGCAGTTCTTC.

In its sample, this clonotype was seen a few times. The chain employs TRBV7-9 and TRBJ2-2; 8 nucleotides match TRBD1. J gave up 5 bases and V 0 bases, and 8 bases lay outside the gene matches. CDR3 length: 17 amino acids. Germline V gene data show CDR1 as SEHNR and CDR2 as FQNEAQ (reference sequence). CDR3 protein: CASSLAPGQAGTGELFF. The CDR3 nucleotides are TGTGCCAGCAGCTTAGCCCCGGGACAGGCTGGGACCGGGGAGCTGTTTTTT. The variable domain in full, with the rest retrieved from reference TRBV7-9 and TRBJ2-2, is DTGVSQNPRHKITKRGQNVTFRCDPISEHNRLYWYRQTLGQGPEFLTYFQNEAQLEKSRLLSDRFSAERPKGSFSTLEIQRTEQGDSAMYLCASSLAPGQAGTGELFFGEGSRLTVL.

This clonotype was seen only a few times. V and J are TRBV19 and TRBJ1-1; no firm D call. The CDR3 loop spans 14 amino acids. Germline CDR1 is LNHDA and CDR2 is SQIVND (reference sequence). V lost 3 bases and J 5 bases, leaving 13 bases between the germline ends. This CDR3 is CASSIKPGWTEAFF. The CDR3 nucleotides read TGTGCCAGTAGTATTAAACCGGGATGGACTGAAGCTTTCTTT.

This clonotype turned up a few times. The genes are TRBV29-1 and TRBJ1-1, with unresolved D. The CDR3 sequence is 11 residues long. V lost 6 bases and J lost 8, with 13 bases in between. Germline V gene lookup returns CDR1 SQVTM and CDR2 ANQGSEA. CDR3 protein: CSVSGGSEAFF. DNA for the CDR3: TGCAGCGTCAGTGGAGGCAGCGAAGCTTTCTTT.

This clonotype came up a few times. The CDR3 sequence: CAWSGQGAYQPQHF. CDR3 nucleotide sequence: TGTGCCTGGAGTGGACAGGGGGCTTATCAGCCCCAGCATTTT. The chain joins TRBV30 to TRBJ1-5; 10 nucleotides align to TRBD1. Germline-derived CDR1 and CDR2 are GTSNPN and SVGIG (reference sequence). CDR3 size: 14 residues. V lost 1 base to trimming and J lost 5 bases; unmatched junction nucleotides: 2. Full variable domain (remainder filled in from reference TRBV30 and TRBJ1-5): SQTIHQWPATLVQPVGSPLSLECTVEGTSNPNLYWYRQAAGRGLQLLFYSVGIGQISSEVPQNLSASRPQDRQFILSSKKLLLSDSGFYLCAWSGQGAYQPQHFGDGTRLSIL.

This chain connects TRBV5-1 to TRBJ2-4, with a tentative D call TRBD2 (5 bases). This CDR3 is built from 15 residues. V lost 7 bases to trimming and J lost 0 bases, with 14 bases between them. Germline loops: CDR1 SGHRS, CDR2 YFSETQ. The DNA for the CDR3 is TGCGCCAGCGCGGACTCTTCCATAGCCAAAAACATTCAGTACTTC. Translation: CASADSSIAKNIQYF.

The DNA for the CDR3 is TGCAGTGCTGAAACCGGGACTAGCTCCTACAATGAGCAGTTCTTC. It is translated as CSAETGTSSYNEQFF. V usage is TRBV20-1 and J usage is TRBJ2-1, with 8 bases lining up with TRBD2. The CDR3 spans 15 residues. Germline CDR1 reads DFQATT; CDR2 reads SNEGSKA (reference sequence). V shed 5 bases, J shed 0 bases, and the junction held 6 bases outside the gene matches.

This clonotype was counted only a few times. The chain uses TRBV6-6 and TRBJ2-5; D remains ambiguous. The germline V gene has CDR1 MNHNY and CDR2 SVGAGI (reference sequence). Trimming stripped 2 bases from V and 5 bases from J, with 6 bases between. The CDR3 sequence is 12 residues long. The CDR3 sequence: CASSYALETQYF. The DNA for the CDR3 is TGTGCCAGCAGTTACGCTCTGGAGACCCAGTACTTC.

CDR3 nucleotides: TGTGCCAGCAGTCCCCTTTACGGGAGGGTTTACAATGAGCAGTTCTTC. It codes for CASSPLYGRVYNEQFF. The gene calls are TRBV27 and TRBJ2-1, with 8 bases fitting TRBD2. Losses at the gene ends were 5 bases for V and 4 bases for J; bases not matched to a gene: 10. CDR1 is MNHEY and CDR2 is SMNVEV in the germline V gene (reference sequence). The CDR3 extends over 16 amino acids.

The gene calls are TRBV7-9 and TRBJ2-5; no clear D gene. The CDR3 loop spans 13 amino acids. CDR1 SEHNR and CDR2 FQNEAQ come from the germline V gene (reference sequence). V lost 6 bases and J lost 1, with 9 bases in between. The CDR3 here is CASSGRRQETQYF. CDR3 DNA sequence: TGTGCCAGCAGTGGAAGGCGCCAAGAGACCCAGTACTTC.

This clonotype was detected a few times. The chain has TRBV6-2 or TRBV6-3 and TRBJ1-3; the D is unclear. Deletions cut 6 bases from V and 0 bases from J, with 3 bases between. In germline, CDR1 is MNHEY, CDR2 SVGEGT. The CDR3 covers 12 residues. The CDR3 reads CASRTSGNTIYF. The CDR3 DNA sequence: TGTGCCAGCAGGACCTCTGGAAACACCATATATTTT.

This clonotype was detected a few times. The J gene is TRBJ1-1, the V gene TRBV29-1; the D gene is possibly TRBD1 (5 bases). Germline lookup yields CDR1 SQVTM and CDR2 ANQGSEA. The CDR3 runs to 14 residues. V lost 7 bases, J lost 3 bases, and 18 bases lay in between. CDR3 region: CSAPSGTIDTEAFF. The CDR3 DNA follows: TGCAGCGCCCCCTCCGGGACGATCGACACTGAAGCTTTCTTT.

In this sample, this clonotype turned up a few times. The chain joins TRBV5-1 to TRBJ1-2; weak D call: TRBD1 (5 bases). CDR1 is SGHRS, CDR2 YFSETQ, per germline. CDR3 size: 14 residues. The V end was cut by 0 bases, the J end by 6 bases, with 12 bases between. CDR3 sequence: CASSLAWGSDGYTF. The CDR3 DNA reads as TGCGCCAGCAGCTTGGCTTGGGGCAGTGATGGCTACACCTTC.

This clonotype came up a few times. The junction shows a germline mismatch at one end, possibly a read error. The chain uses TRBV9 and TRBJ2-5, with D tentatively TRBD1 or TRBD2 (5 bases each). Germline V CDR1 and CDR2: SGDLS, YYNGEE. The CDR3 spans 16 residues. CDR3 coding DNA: TGTGCCAGCAGCGTAGCCATTTCAGGGTGGGGAGAGACCCGGTACTTC. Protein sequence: CASSVAISGWGETRYF.

The chain's CDR3 is CASSLGQGEWIMGNEQFF. The DNA for the CDR3 is TGCGCCAGCAGCTTGGGACAGGGGGAATGGATAATGGGAAATGAGCAGTTCTTC. The rearrangement uses TRBV5-1 and TRBJ2-1; 9 nucleotides match TRBD1. Germline V gene lookup returns CDR1 SGHRS and CDR2 YFSETQ. Germline trimming cut 0 bases from V and 7 bases from J; bases unmatched to any gene: 14. The CDR3 runs to 18 residues.

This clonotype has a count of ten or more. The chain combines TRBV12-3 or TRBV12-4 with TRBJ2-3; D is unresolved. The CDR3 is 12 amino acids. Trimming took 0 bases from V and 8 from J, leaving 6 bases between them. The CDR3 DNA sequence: TGTGCCAGCAGTTTAGCGGACGGTACGCAGTATTTT. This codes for CASSLADGTQYF.